The next 28 T cell receptor beta chains were all read from a single sample in a study of shared clonotypes between healthy human individuals. Sequencing was performed with immunoSEQ multiplex PCR; in TCRdb, only in-frame clones are kept and a portion is missing. The profile shows millions of clones, more than 90% of them singletons. The specimen sequenced was naive CD4+ T cells sorted from blood. Subset reported: CD45RA+ positively selected. The receptor source for this set is a man aged 18-30 years in good health.

As to this clone: Different DNA sequences within this sample yield the same CDR3. The rearrangement joins TRBV20-1 to TRBJ2-3; no reliable D call. Trimming removed 6 bases from V and 2 bases from J, with 6 bases in between. The germline V gene encodes CDR1 DFQATT and CDR2 SNEGSKA (reference sequence). The CDR3 sequence is 11 residues long. The CDR3 coding sequence is TGCAGTGCCCTCAACACAGATACGCAGTATTTT. Translation: CSALNTDTQYF.

This chain connects TRBV19 to TRBJ1-5, with 8 bases fitting TRBD1. With V trimmed by 7 bases and J by 0 bases, 8 bases remained unmatched. Germline loops: CDR1 LNHDA, CDR2 SQIVND (reference sequence). The CDR3 runs to 16 residues. CDR3 DNA sequence: TGTGCCAGTAAAAAGACAGGGGCGGGTAGCAATCAGCCCCAGCATTTT. Protein product: CASKKTGAGSNQPQHF.

Comments on this clone: One end of the junction varies from germline; a read error may be responsible. This chain links TRBV5-6 with TRBJ2-7, with 11 bases identical to TRBD1. The CDR3 contains 13 residues. CDR1 and CDR2 from the germline V gene are SGHDT and YYEEEE. The CDR3 bases are TGTGCCAGCAGCTTTGGTCGGACAGGGGGCCTAGACTTC. It specifies CASSFGRTGGLDF. Based on the CDR3 plus reference TRBV5-6 and TRBJ2-7, the full variable domain is DAGVTQSPTHLIKTRGQQVTLRCSPKSGHDTVSWYQQALGQGPQFIFQYYEEEERQRGNFPDRFSGHQFPNYSSELNVNALLLGDSALYLCASSFGRTGGLDFGPGTRLTVT.

This clone was picked up a small number of times. The gene calls are TRBV30 and TRBJ1-1; 8 bases align to TRBD1. The trim removed 0 bases at V and 5 bases at J, leaving 5 bases unmatched. Germline V lookup: CDR1 GTSNPN, CDR2 SVGIG (reference sequence). This CDR3 is built from 14 residues. CDR3: CAWSVARGLTEAFF. The CDR3 DNA sequence: TGTGCCTGGAGTGTGGCCAGGGGGCTTACTGAAGCTTTCTTT.

The V call is TRBV5-4, the J call TRBJ2-2, with D perhaps matching TRBD2 (5 bases). V lost 1 base and J 0 bases, leaving 7 bases between the germline ends. The CDR3 spans 15 residues. Germline values: CDR1 SGHNT, CDR2 YYREEE (reference sequence). CDR3 nucleotides: TGTGCCAGCAGCTTGCAACTAGCGAACACCGGGGAGCTGTTTTTT. Its translation: CASSLQLANTGELFF.

J is TRBJ1-1 and V is TRBV20-1; D uncertain. V gave up 6 bases and J gave up 7 bases, with 9 bases separating them. From germline, CDR1 is DFQATT and CDR2 SNEGSKA (reference sequence). The CDR3 is made up of 10 amino acids. CDR3 protein: CSAQLGEAFF. CDR3 nucleotides: TGCAGTGCCCAATTAGGTGAAGCTTTCTTT.

The chain combines TRBV2 with TRBJ1-2, with D perhaps matching TRBD1 (5 bases). The CDR3 totals 13 residues. V dropped 8 bases and J dropped 6 bases, with 16 bases sitting between them. Germline CDR1 reads SNHLY; CDR2 reads FYNNEI. The CDR3 coding sequence is TGTGCCAGCGGCTCAACAGGAGAACATGGCTACACCTTC. Translated, it gives CASGSTGEHGYTF.

The chain links TRBV7-2 to TRBJ2-7; 9 bases line up with TRBD1. V was pared by 0 bases and J by 6 bases, with 6 bases of the junction left unmatched. Germline V CDR1 and CDR2: SGHTA, FQGNSA. The CDR3 is 15 amino acids. In DNA, the CDR3 is TGTGCCAGCAGCTTAGCCACGGGACAGGGACGCGAGCAGTACTTC. Residues: CASSLATGQGREQYF.

J is TRBJ1-2 and V is TRBV19; TRBD1 might be the D (6 bases). Deletions cut 6 bases from V and 6 bases from J, with 11 bases between. Per the germline V gene, CDR1 is LNHDA and CDR2 is SQIVND (reference sequence). The CDR3 totals 12 residues. The CDR3, as DNA: TGTGCCAGTAGCGACAGGACAGATGGCTACACCTTC. Translated: CASSDRTDGYTF.

The gene calls are TRBV10-1 and TRBJ2-2; D is perhaps TRBD1 (5 bases). V shed 5 bases and J shed 5 bases, with 9 bases lying between them. CDR1 and CDR2 (germline): WNHNN, SYGVQD (reference sequence). This CDR3 contains 13 residues. This CDR3 is CASSLQGTGELFF. The DNA of the CDR3 is TGCGCCAGCAGTCTTCAGGGAACCGGGGAGCTGTTTTTT.

The chain uses TRBV30 and TRBJ1-5; D is undetermined. The CDR3 is 13 residues long. Germline-derived CDR1 and CDR2 are GTSNPN and SVGIG (reference sequence). V was trimmed by 2 bases and J by 2 bases, leaving 7 bases between them. In DNA, the CDR3 is TGTGCCTGGAGTTCTGTGGGCAATCAGCCCCAGCATTTT. Amino acids: CAWSSVGNQPQHF.

The V gene is TRBV6-5, the J gene TRBJ2-5, with D unclear. The CDR3 loop spans 15 amino acids. Per germline, CDR1 MNHEY and CDR2 SVGAGI. V was pared by 0 bases and J by 5 bases, with 13 bases between. The DNA for the CDR3 is TGTGCCAGCAGTTACTCGAATCTGCGACGGGAGACCCAGTACTTC. As protein: CASSYSNLRRETQYF.

The chain carries TRBV2 and TRBJ1-5, with TRBD1 identical over 8 bases. The CDR3 length is 17 residues. The germline V gene has CDR1 SNHLY and CDR2 FYNNEI. V trimming: 3 bases; J trimming: 1 base; junction bases outside the gene matches: 8. CDR3: CASSDARGPGSNQPQHF. CDR3 DNA: TGTGCCAGCAGTGATGCCAGGGGGCCCGGCAGCAATCAGCCCCAGCATTTT. The full variable domain, rest sourced from reference TRBV2 and TRBJ1-5, is EPEVTQTPSHQVTQMGQEVILRCVPISNHLYFYWYRQILGQKVEFLVSFYNNEISEKSEIFDDQFSVERPDGSNFTLKIRSTKLEDSAMYFCASSDARGPGSNQPQHFGDGTRLSIL.

The genes are TRBV7-2 and TRBJ1-2; TRBD1 matches at 7 bases. The CDR3 runs 14 residues. J gave up 8 bases and V 5 bases, and 11 bases lay outside the gene matches. Germline V gives CDR1 SGHTA, CDR2 FQGNSA. DNA for the CDR3: TGTGCCAGCAGCACCGGACAGGTTGTTCTAGGCTACACCTTC. This sequence encodes CASSTGQVVLGYTF.

This chain uses TRBV7-8 with TRBJ1-2, with D perhaps matching TRBD1 (5 bases). The CDR3 is 14 amino acids. Trimming stripped 5 bases from V and 8 bases from J, with 18 bases between. In germline, CDR1 is SGHVS, CDR2 FQNEAQ. The CDR3 DNA follows: TGTGCCAGCAGCGCAAGCGGTCAGGGAGGGGGCTACACCTTC. It encodes CASSASGQGGGYTF.

The chain uses TRBV27 and TRBJ2-1; either TRBD1 or TRBD2 may supply D (5 bases each). Deletions cut 7 bases from V and 2 bases from J, with 9 bases between. CDR1 is MNHEY and CDR2 is SMNVEV in the germline V gene (reference sequence). This CDR3 has 13 amino acids. Here the CDR3 reads CASNTGPYNEQFF. CDR3 in DNA: TGTGCCAGCAATACGGGACCCTACAATGAGCAGTTCTTC.

This chain links TRBV10-3 with TRBJ2-1; 8 bases fit TRBD1. Germline CDR1 ENHRY, CDR2 SYGVKD. V lost 6 bases, J lost 0 bases, and 7 bases stayed unmatched. This CDR3 region has 16 residues. CDR3 residues: CAIRDRTGSSYNEQFF. CDR3 nucleotides: TGTGCCATCAGAGACAGGACAGGGAGCTCCTACAATGAGCAGTTCTTC.

V is TRBV7-2 and J is TRBJ2-1; possible D gene TRBD1, 5 bases. The V gene lost 5 bases and the J gene lost 2 bases, with 13 bases spanning the gap. The CDR3 totals 15 residues. Germline-derived CDR1 and CDR2 are SGHTA and FQGNSA. The CDR3 region has the DNA TGTGCCAGCAGCGGCCCGACAGAGGCCTACAATGAGCAGTTCTTC. This translates into CASSGPTEAYNEQFF.

Details on this clone: The sample contains more than one DNA sequence encoding this CDR3. This chain links TRBV14 with TRBJ1-3; no clear D. CDR1 and CDR2 from the germline V gene are SGHDN and FVKESK. There are 13 residues in the CDR3. Trimming pared 1 base from V and 2 bases from J, leaving 3 bases between. CDR3 sequence reads: CASSQVPGNTIYF. In DNA, the CDR3 is TGTGCCAGCAGCCAAGTACCTGGAAACACCATATATTTT.

This chain uses TRBV2 with TRBJ2-1; D may correspond to TRBD1 or TRBD2 (6 bases each). V lost 10 bases to trimming and J lost 1 base, with 20 bases between them. The length of the CDR3 is 16 residues. Looked up from germline, CDR1 is SNHLY and CDR2 is FYNNEI. As DNA, the CDR3 is TGTGCCATCAATCCCGGAGGGGGACTTTCCTACAATGAGCAGTTCTTC. It specifies CAINPGGGLSYNEQFF.

The rearrangement uses TRBV19 and TRBJ1-1; 8 bases map to TRBD1. Germline-derived CDR1 and CDR2 are LNHDA and SQIVND (reference sequence). V lost 7 bases and J lost 0; bases outside the gene matches: 10. This CDR3 is built from 16 residues. CDR3 in DNA: TGTGCCAGTATTTTGCGGACAGGGTCGGTGAACACTGAAGCTTTCTTT. This codes for CASILRTGSVNTEAFF.

The chain joins TRBV7-9 to TRBJ1-5; D perhaps matches TRBD1 (5 bases). V was clipped by 5 bases and J by 2 bases, with 16 bases between them. The CDR3 has 16 amino acids. Germline CDR1 SEHNR, CDR2 FQNEAQ (reference sequence). The CDR3 sequence is CASSPMGRGGNQPQHF. The CDR3 region has the DNA TGTGCCAGCAGCCCAATGGGAAGGGGTGGCAATCAGCCCCAGCATTTT.

V usage is TRBV5-1 and J usage is TRBJ2-2; 14 bases agree with TRBD2. The V gene's germline CDR1 is SGHRS and CDR2 YFSETQ. V lost 5 bases to trimming and J lost 4 bases; unmatched junction nucleotides: 10. The CDR3 extends over 18 amino acids. The CDR3 spells CASRTGLAGGVSTGELFF. In DNA form, the CDR3 reads TGCGCCAGCAGAACCGGACTAGCGGGGGGCGTGAGCACCGGGGAGCTGTTTTTT.

This chain links TRBV4-2 with TRBJ2-1, with TRBD2 matching 10 bases. CDR3 length: 16 amino acids. The V and J ends lost 4 bases and 4 bases, in that order; junction bases with no gene match: 7. Germline V gene sequence: CDR1 LGHNA, CDR2 YNFKEQ. The CDR3 DNA reads as TGTGCCAGCAGCCGTATACTAGCGGGGTCGTACAATGAGCAGTTCTTC. The encoded protein is CASSRILAGSYNEQFF.

V and J are TRBV6-5 and TRBJ2-1; D is perhaps TRBD2 (5 bases). Germline CDR1 and CDR2: MNHEY and SVGAGI. With 2 bases removed from V and 4 bases from J, the gap between germline ends came to 12 bases. This CDR3 is built from 15 residues. The CDR3 region has the DNA TGTGCCAGCAGTTACGGTACTAGTAGGTACAATGAGCAGTTCTTC. Residues: CASSYGTSRYNEQFF.

The genes are TRBV5-4 and TRBJ1-3, with D unclear. V lost 0 bases to trimming and J lost 3 bases, with 10 bases between them. The germline V gene encodes CDR1 SGHNT and CDR2 YYREEE (reference sequence). The CDR3 runs 15 residues. This CDR3 reads CASSLGPGDGNTIYF. CDR3 bases: TGTGCCAGCAGCTTGGGACCGGGTGATGGAAACACCATATATTTT.

V and J are TRBV4-1 and TRBJ1-6, with D possibly being TRBD1 (5 bases). The germline V and J ends were trimmed by 0 bases and 5 bases, with 8 bases remaining between them. This CDR3 is 15 amino acids long. The germline V gene has CDR1 MGHRA and CDR2 YSYEKL. CDR3 in DNA: TGCGCCAGCAGCCAAGATCTAGGGGATAATTCACCCCTCCACTTT. Its protein is CASSQDLGDNSPLHF.

This chain connects TRBV19 to TRBJ1-5; TRBD1 might be the D (6 bases). V lost 0 bases and J 9 bases, leaving 18 bases between the germline ends. Germline V gives CDR1 LNHDA, CDR2 SQIVND (reference sequence). The CDR3 length is 16 residues. CDR3 nucleotides: TGTGCCAGTAGTATAGATAACCGATTAGGGGGTAGGCCCCAGCATTTT. It yields the protein CASSIDNRLGGRPQHF.